This T cell receptor beta chain was obtained from a study of blood T cell repertoires in COVID-19. Study background: Spain, Italy and the United States supplied samples that represented acute and convalescent COVID-19. PBMCs, B-cell-depleted T cells, or T cells were the source of the cDNA or gDNA that made up the material.

This CDR3 has 15 amino acids. Trimming pared 1 base from V and 2 bases from J, leaving 11 bases between. Germline V gene sequence: CDR1 MNHNY, CDR2 SVGAGI (reference sequence). Per the study methods: Estimated nucleated cell counts came from reference gene primer amplification. Clones were read by immunoSEQ multiplex PCR, and TCRdb kept only the in-frame ones, dropping some. D and trimming come from the DNA, and the V and J calls and clone size come from that table. The sample holds some 130,000 clones, approximately 70% seen once. The chain recombines TRBV6-6 with TRBJ2-5; D might be TRBD2 (5 bases). The sequenced sample was peripheral blood. The clonotype originates from a woman aged 70-85 years with acute or convalescent COVID-19. The CDR3 region is CASSYWADFQETQYF. CDR3 DNA: TGTGCCAGCAGTTACTGGGCGGACTTTCAAGAGACCCAGTACTTC.